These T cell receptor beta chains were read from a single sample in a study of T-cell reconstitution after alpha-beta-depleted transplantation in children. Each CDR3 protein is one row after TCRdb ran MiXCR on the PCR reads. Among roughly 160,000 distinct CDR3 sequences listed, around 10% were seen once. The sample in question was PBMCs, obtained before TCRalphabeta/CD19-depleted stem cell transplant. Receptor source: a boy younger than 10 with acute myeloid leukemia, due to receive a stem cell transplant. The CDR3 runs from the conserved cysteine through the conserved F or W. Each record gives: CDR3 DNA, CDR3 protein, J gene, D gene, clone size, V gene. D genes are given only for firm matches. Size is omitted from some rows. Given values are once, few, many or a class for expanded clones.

cdr3_nt: TGTGCCAGCAGCTTTCGACAGGGGGCCGCTGAAGCTTTCTTT; cdr3_aa: CASSFRQGAAEAFF; j_call: TRBJ1-1; d_call: TRBD1; clone_size: many; v_call: TRBV7-2
cdr3_nt: TGCGCCAGCAGCGCCCTTAATCAGCCCCAGCATTTT; cdr3_aa: CASSALNQPQHF; j_call: TRBJ1-5; d_call: .; clone_size: many; v_call: TRBV5-1
cdr3_nt: TGTGCCAGCAGCTTACAGAGCGGGGGTCTACCGTACTTC; cdr3_aa: CASSLQSGGLPYF; j_call: TRBJ2-5; d_call: TRBD2; clone_size: many; v_call: TRBV7-9
cdr3_nt: TGTGCCAGCAGTTTATGGGGCAGGGATGAAGCTTTCTTT; cdr3_aa: CASSLWGRDEAFF; j_call: TRBJ1-1; d_call: .; clone_size: many; v_call: TRBV27
cdr3_nt: TGTGCCAGCAGCTTAGTGGTAGATACGCAGTATTTT; cdr3_aa: CASSLVVDTQYF; j_call: TRBJ2-3; d_call: .; clone_size: many; v_call: TRBV11-1
cdr3_nt: TGTGCCAGCAGTTGGACTAGCGGGACGGTTGAGCAGTTCTTC; cdr3_aa: CASSWTSGTVEQFF; j_call: TRBJ2-1; d_call: TRBD2; clone_size: many; v_call: TRBV7-2
cdr3_nt: TGTGCCATCAGTGAGTCGAGGGGGCCGGGTCAGCCCCAGCATTTT; cdr3_aa: CAISESRGPGQPQHF; j_call: TRBJ1-5; d_call: TRBD1; clone_size: many; v_call: TRBV10-3
cdr3_nt: TGCGCCAGCAGCCCCCCCGCTTCGGGACAGGGGCCGAATGAGCAGTTCTTC; cdr3_aa: CASSPPASGQGPNEQFF; j_call: TRBJ2-1; d_call: TRBD1; clone_size: many; v_call: TRBV5-1
cdr3_nt: TGTGCCAGTAGTCGGTACGGTTCCAATGAGCAGTTCTTC; cdr3_aa: CASSRYGSNEQFF; j_call: TRBJ2-1; d_call: .; clone_size: many; v_call: TRBV19
cdr3_nt: TGCAGCGTACCGACCTGGGAGACCCAGTACTTC; cdr3_aa: CSVPTWETQYF; j_call: TRBJ2-5; d_call: .; clone_size: many; v_call: TRBV29-1
cdr3_nt: TGTGCCAGCAGTGAAAGGGGGCACCAAGAGACCCAGTACTTC; cdr3_aa: CASSERGHQETQYF; j_call: TRBJ2-5; d_call: TRBD1; clone_size: many; v_call: TRBV25-1
cdr3_nt: TGCGCCAGCAGCCAACAGGGCTTTGCAGGACAGCCCCAGCATTTT; cdr3_aa: CASSQQGFAGQPQHF; j_call: TRBJ1-5; d_call: .; clone_size: many; v_call: TRBV4-1
cdr3_nt: TGTGCCAGCAGCCAAGATGGGTCAGGCCCCTCTGAAGCTTTCTTT; cdr3_aa: CASSQDGSGPSEAFF; j_call: TRBJ1-1; d_call: .; clone_size: many; v_call: TRBV3-1
cdr3_nt: TGCGCCAGCCGGACGGATAACTATGGCTACACCTTC; cdr3_aa: CASRTDNYGYTF; j_call: TRBJ1-2; d_call: .; clone_size: many; v_call: TRBV5-1
cdr3_nt: TGTGCCAGCAGTTTTTATTTGGGGCAGTTCTTC; cdr3_aa: CASSFYLGQFF; j_call: TRBJ2-1; d_call: .; clone_size: many; v_call: TRBV12-3/TRBV12-4
cdr3_nt: TGTGCCAGCAGCTCCTCCCTGAGGGGATACCATGAAAAACTGTTTTTT; cdr3_aa: CASSSSLRGYHEKLFF; j_call: TRBJ1-4; d_call: .; clone_size: many; v_call: TRBV7-8
cdr3_nt: TGTGCCAGCAGTTCCCGATCCGATTACAGGGACTCCAGCTCCTACAATGAGCAGTTCTTC; cdr3_aa: CASSSRSDYRDSSSYNEQFF; j_call: TRBJ2-1; d_call: .; clone_size: many; v_call: TRBV13
cdr3_nt: TGTGCCAGCAGTTTCTCAGCGGGAGTCAAAAATGAGCAGTTCTTC; cdr3_aa: CASSFSAGVKNEQFF; j_call: TRBJ2-1; d_call: TRBD2; clone_size: many; v_call: TRBV28
cdr3_nt: TGTGCCAGCAGCCCCCGTGGAGGGCTCGGCAATCAGCCCCAGCATTTT; cdr3_aa: CASSPRGGLGNQPQHF; j_call: TRBJ1-5; d_call: .; clone_size: many; v_call: TRBV5-5
cdr3_nt: TGCAGCGTTGTAAGAAGCTCCTACAATGAGCAGTTCTTC; cdr3_aa: CSVVRSSYNEQFF; j_call: TRBJ2-1; d_call: .; clone_size: many; v_call: TRBV29-1
cdr3_nt: TGCGCCAGCAGCGTATCCGGGACTAGCCAGGGTAATGAGCAGTTCTTC; cdr3_aa: CASSVSGTSQGNEQFF; j_call: TRBJ2-1; d_call: TRBD2; clone_size: many; v_call: TRBV5-1
cdr3_nt: TGCGCCAGCAGCCAAGTGCTAGCGGACCCCTACGAGCAGTACTTC; cdr3_aa: CASSQVLADPYEQYF; j_call: TRBJ2-7; d_call: TRBD2; clone_size: many; v_call: TRBV4-1
cdr3_nt: TGTGCCAGCAGCCGGGACTCACCTTTATACGAGCAGTACTTC; cdr3_aa: CASSRDSPLYEQYF; j_call: TRBJ2-7; d_call: .; clone_size: .; v_call: TRBV7-2
cdr3_nt: TGTGCCAGCAGCCCCACCTTTGGGGAGCTGTTTTTT; cdr3_aa: CASSPTFGELFF; j_call: TRBJ2-2; d_call: .; clone_size: many; v_call: TRBV4-2
cdr3_nt: TGCGCCAGCAGCCTGGGACGTGGGGCCAACGTCCTGACTTTC; cdr3_aa: CASSLGRGANVLTF; j_call: TRBJ2-6; d_call: .; clone_size: many; v_call: TRBV5-1
cdr3_nt: TGTGCCAGCAGTGACCCGACTAGCGGAAGAATCACAGATACGCAGTATTTT; cdr3_aa: CASSDPTSGRITDTQYF; j_call: TRBJ2-3; d_call: TRBD2; clone_size: many; v_call: TRBV28
cdr3_nt: TGTGCCAGCAGCCGGAACAGGGGTAACACCGGGGAGCTGTTTTTT; cdr3_aa: CASSRNRGNTGELFF; j_call: TRBJ2-2; d_call: TRBD1; clone_size: many; v_call: TRBV12-3/TRBV12-4
cdr3_nt: TGTGCCAGCAGATCATTTATTCCGGACTCTGGAAACACCATATATTTT; cdr3_aa: CASRSFIPDSGNTIYF; j_call: TRBJ1-3; d_call: .; clone_size: .; v_call: TRBV11-2
cdr3_nt: TGTGCCAGCAGAGTACTAGCGGGGGGCTTCCGGGGCGGGGAGCTGTTTTTT; cdr3_aa: CASRVLAGGFRGGELFF; j_call: TRBJ2-2; d_call: TRBD2; clone_size: many; v_call: TRBV12-3/TRBV12-4
cdr3_nt: TGTGCCAGCAGCTTGGACTTCGATACGCAGTATTTT; cdr3_aa: CASSLDFDTQYF; j_call: TRBJ2-3; d_call: .; clone_size: many; v_call: TRBV5-6
cdr3_nt: TGCGCCAGCAGTCCTGGGGAGGGGATAGAGACCCAGTACTTC; cdr3_aa: CASSPGEGIETQYF; j_call: TRBJ2-5; d_call: TRBD2; clone_size: many; v_call: TRBV10-2
cdr3_nt: TGCGCCAGCAGCCGGACAGGTGCTCGGAACACCGGGGAGCTGTTTTTT; cdr3_aa: CASSRTGARNTGELFF; j_call: TRBJ2-2; d_call: TRBD1; clone_size: .; v_call: TRBV5-1
cdr3_nt: TGTGCCAGCAGCCAGTCCTTATACAATGAGCAGTTCTTC; cdr3_aa: CASSQSLYNEQFF; j_call: TRBJ2-1; d_call: .; clone_size: many; v_call: TRBV3-1
cdr3_nt: TGTGCCAGCTCCCCCGGGACAGGGAGTACTGAAGCTTTCTTT; cdr3_aa: CASSPGTGSTEAFF; j_call: TRBJ1-1; d_call: TRBD1; clone_size: many; v_call: TRBV18
cdr3_nt: TGCGCCAGCAGTCAGGGACTAGCGGGAGCCAATGAGCAGTTCTTC; cdr3_aa: CASSQGLAGANEQFF; j_call: TRBJ2-1; d_call: TRBD2; clone_size: many; v_call: TRBV10-2
cdr3_nt: TGTGCCAGCAGACGGACGGAAAATTCACCCCTCCACTTT; cdr3_aa: CASRRTENSPLHF; j_call: TRBJ1-6; d_call: .; clone_size: many; v_call: TRBV27
cdr3_nt: TGCAGTGCCCTGGGACAGGCAACCTACGAGCAGTACTTC; cdr3_aa: CSALGQATYEQYF; j_call: TRBJ2-7; d_call: TRBD1; clone_size: many; v_call: TRBV20-1
cdr3_nt: TGTGCCAGCAGTCGACCGACGACAGGGGTCAATGAGCAGTTCTTC; cdr3_aa: CASSRPTTGVNEQFF; j_call: TRBJ2-1; d_call: TRBD1; clone_size: many; v_call: TRBV6-1
cdr3_nt: TGTGCCAGCTCACCGACCCTTTTAGCGGGGAGAAACACCGGGGAGCTGTTTTTT; cdr3_aa: CASSPTLLAGRNTGELFF; j_call: TRBJ2-2; d_call: TRBD2; clone_size: many; v_call: TRBV18
cdr3_nt: TGTGCCAGCAGCGTAGCCGGGGGTAATCAGCCCCAGCATTTT; cdr3_aa: CASSVAGGNQPQHF; j_call: TRBJ1-5; d_call: .; clone_size: many; v_call: TRBV9
cdr3_nt: TGCAGTGCTAGAGAGGAGGGAATCAACTATGGCTACACCTTC; cdr3_aa: CSAREEGINYGYTF; j_call: TRBJ1-2; d_call: .; clone_size: many; v_call: TRBV20-1
cdr3_nt: TGCAGTGCAGATGACAGGGGGCTCGACTATGGCTACACCTTC; cdr3_aa: CSADDRGLDYGYTF; j_call: TRBJ1-2; d_call: TRBD1; clone_size: few; v_call: TRBV20-1
cdr3_nt: TGTGCCAACAACCGGGATGTCTCAGATACGCAGTATTTT; cdr3_aa: CANNRDVSDTQYF; j_call: TRBJ2-3; d_call: .; clone_size: .; v_call: TRBV2
cdr3_nt: TGTGCCAGTGGGGGCGGGAGGGCCTCTATGAGCACAGATACGCAGTATTTT; cdr3_aa: CASGGGRASMSTDTQYF; j_call: TRBJ2-3; d_call: TRBD2; clone_size: many; v_call: TRBV6-1
cdr3_nt: TGTGCCACCAGTGATTCCGGGACGGTCCCTGCAGATACGCAGTATTTT; cdr3_aa: CATSDSGTVPADTQYF; j_call: TRBJ2-3; d_call: .; clone_size: many; v_call: TRBV24-1
cdr3_nt: TGCGCCAGCAGCCAAGAAGGGGGCAAGAGAAGGAACACTGAAGCTTTCTTT; cdr3_aa: CASSQEGGKRRNTEAFF; j_call: TRBJ1-1; d_call: TRBD1; clone_size: many; v_call: TRBV4-1